This TCR beta chain is drawn from a study of cytomegalovirus exposure and HLA in healthy donors. The CDR3 is 13 amino acids. V was pared by 4 bases and J by 5 bases, with 12 bases between. Germline CDR1 SGHDT, CDR2 YYEEEE. In this sample, this clone turned up a few times. A multiplex PCR was run with 60 Vbeta primers and 13 Jbeta primers. The assay was immunoSEQ multiplex PCR, and TCRdb's table has in-frame clones only and misses some. The sample has roughly 100,000 clones; about a tenth are singletons. Sequencing input: PBMCs. The chain recombines TRBV5-6 with TRBJ2-5; D might be TRBD2 (5 bases). The clonotype originates from a man aged 35 to 55 in good health and CMV-seropositive. CDR3 sequence: CASSLRGLETQYF. CDR3 nucleotides: TGTGCCAGCAGCCTCCGGGGTCTGGAGACCCAGTACTTC.